The present T cell receptor beta chain was sequenced within a study of shared clonotypes between healthy human individuals. Study information: Two female and a few male donors aged 18 to 49 were enrolled.

Only in-frame clones appear in the TCRdb table, and some are missing; sequencing was by immunoSEQ multiplex PCR. The repertoire has about 1,900,000 clones, approximately 94% of them found once; the top ten carry roughly 1.2%. Concerning this clone itself: Its antigen is not identified.

The CDR3 spans 15 residues. Trimming took 3 bases from V and 2 from J, leaving 14 bases between them. The germline V gene has CDR1 MNHNS and CDR2 SASEGT. Findings of the study overall: Blood was the only sampled material, and tissue repertoires likely differ.

CD8 cells classed as naive were CD45RO-negative and positively selected for CCR7, excluding terminally differentiated effector memory CD45RA+ cells. Healthy adults negative for HIV, lacking recent acute infections or vaccinations, served as donors. J is TRBJ2-7 and V is TRBV6-1; the D is unclear. This clonotype was sampled from a man aged 18 to 29 in good health. The source material was naive CD8+ T cells sorted from blood. The CDR3 sequence: CASSEGSSTAYEQYF. Written as DNA, the CDR3 is TGTGCCAGCAGTGAGGGGTCCTCTACCGCCTACGAGCAGTACTTC.